The entry that follows covers one T cell receptor beta chain sequence. This record belongs to a study of blood T cell repertoires in COVID-19. For the study at large: Sample material is recorded as cDNA or gDNA derived from T cells, B-cell-depleted T cells, or PBMCs.

Sequenced by immunoSEQ multiplex PCR; TCRdb stores in-frame clones only, minus some. The data hold 25,000 to 35,000 clones, with more than 70% observed a single time. The receptor was isolated from a boy younger than 10 with active or convalescent COVID-19. Sequencing input: peripheral blood.

In nucleotides, the CDR3 is TGTGCCAGCAGGCGCAGGGCCAGGAATCAGCCCCAGCATTTT. It encodes CASRRRARNQPQHF. The chain carries TRBV6-5 and TRBJ1-5; possibly TRBD1 for D (5 bases). The CDR3 has 14 residues. The germline gives CDR1 MNHEY, CDR2 SVGAGI. The ends were cut back, 6 bases at V and 4 bases at J, with 13 bases in the middle.